This is a list of T cell receptor beta chains from one sample in a study of blood T cells in healthy people across ages. MiXCR, run by TCRdb on the 5' RACE reads, gives a single entry per CDR3 protein. The data contain approximately 600,000 distinct CDR3 sequences, 58% of them singletons. The sample comprised blood. The source of these receptors is a man aged 60 to 75 in good health. CDR3s include the opening cysteine and the closing phenylalanine or tryptophan. The D gene is left open where the match is weak. Clone sizes are given selectively: once, few, many, or a class where the clone is expanded.

abundance	v_gene	j_gene	d_gene	CDR3aa	CDR3nt
many	TRBV9	TRBJ1-1	NA	CASSTGQPNTEAFF	TGTGCCAGCAGCACCGGACAGCCGAACACTGAAGCTTTCTTT
NA	TRBV21-1	TRBJ2-1	NA	CASSKHRFSNEQFF	TGTGCCAGCAGCAAACACAGGTTTAGTAATGAGCAGTTCTTC
few	TRBV6-5	TRBJ2-7	TRBD2	CASSREAGGPTYEQYF	TGTGCCAGCAGTCGGGAGGCCGGGGGACCTACCTACGAGCAGTACTTC
NA	TRBV5-1	TRBJ2-1	TRBD2	CASSLSRGLAGGLKYNEQFF	TGCGCCAGCAGCTTGAGCCGGGGACTAGCGGGGGGCCTCAAATACAATGAGCAGTTCTTC
NA	TRBV11-2	TRBJ2-1	NA	CASSAVVSYNEQFF	TGTGCCAGCAGCGCGGTTGTAAGCTACAATGAGCAGTTCTTC
few	TRBV11-2	TRBJ1-2	NA	CASSWTQGGDGGYTF	TGTGCCAGCAGCTGGACCCAAGGGGGAGACGGGGGCTACACCTTC
NA	TRBV6-5	TRBJ2-1	TRBD1	CASSYFRTGPPTYNEQFF	TGTGCCAGCAGTTACTTCCGGACAGGGCCCCCCACCTACAATGAGCAGTTCTTC
NA	TRBV9	TRBJ2-2	NA	CASSVAPDSSTGELFF	TGTGCCAGCAGCGTAGCCCCCGACAGTTCCACCGGGGAGCTGTTTTTT
NA	TRBV27	TRBJ1-1	NA	CASSPMIRGGGTEAFF	TGTGCCAGCAGTCCTATGATTAGGGGAGGGGGCACTGAAGCTTTCTTT
few	TRBV4-1	TRBJ2-7	NA	CASSQDLGHFYEQYF	TGCGCCAGCAGCCAAGATCTGGGACACTTCTACGAGCAGTACTTC
NA	TRBV20-1	TRBJ2-1	NA	CSASPLVRKPYNEQFF	TGCAGTGCATCCCCCTTAGTCCGAAAACCCTACAATGAGCAGTTCTTC
NA	TRBV15	TRBJ1-1	NA	CATSREVSGTEAFF	TGTGCCACCAGCAGAGAGGTCTCCGGGACTGAAGCTTTCTTT
NA	TRBV5-1	TRBJ1-4	TRBD1	CASSLDRGNEKLFF	TGCGCCAGCAGTTTGGACAGGGGTAACGAAAAACTGTTTTTT
once	TRBV6-5	TRBJ1-2	TRBD1	CASSFTGGSGYGYTF	TGTGCCAGCAGTTTCACAGGGGGATCGGGCTATGGCTACACCTTC
NA	TRBV29-1	TRBJ2-7	NA	CSVRTASYEQYF	TGCAGCGTTCGGACAGCCTCCTACGAGCAGTACTTC
few	TRBV12-3/TRBV12-4	TRBJ2-5	NA	CASSLARPGGRETQYF	TGTGCCAGCAGTTTAGCCCGACCGGGGGGCAGAGAGACCCAGTACTTC
NA	TRBV27	TRBJ1-5	NA	CASKLGVGQPQHF	TGTGCCAGCAAGCTCGGGGTTGGGCAGCCCCAGCATTTT
few	TRBV20-1	TRBJ2-7	TRBD2	CSAGTSGGLYEQYF	TGCAGTGCTGGTACTAGCGGGGGATTGTACGAGCAGTACTTC
NA	TRBV29-1	TRBJ2-5	NA	CSVEGVRAETQYF	TGCAGCGTTGAAGGGGTCCGGGCGGAGACCCAGTACTTC
NA	TRBV10-2	TRBJ1-6	NA	CASGWTRDNSPLHF	TGCGCCAGCGGATGGACAAGAGATAATTCACCCCTCCACTTT
NA	TRBV10-3	TRBJ2-7	NA	CAISESGGPYEQYF	TGTGCCATCAGTGAGTCTGGGGGCCCCTACGAGCAGTACTTC
NA	TRBV2	TRBJ1-6	NA	CASSEARGLGPLHF	TGTGCCAGCAGTGAAGCTCGGGGATTGGGGCCCCTCCACTTT
NA	TRBV10-3	TRBJ2-3	NA	CAARQALADTQYF	TGTGCCGCGCGACAGGCCTTGGCAGATACGCAGTATTTT
few	TRBV7-2	TRBJ2-1	TRBD1	CASSFDRDGYNEQFF	TGTGCCAGCAGCTTTGACAGGGACGGCTACAATGAGCAGTTCTTC
NA	TRBV4-1	TRBJ2-2	NA	CSSSQGHLNTGELFF	TGCTCCAGCAGCCAAGGACACCTCAACACCGGGGAGCTGTTTTTT
NA	TRBV9	TRBJ2-3	TRBD1	CASSVGQGLTDTQYF	TGTGCCAGCAGCGTGGGACAGGGTCTGACAGATACGCAGTATTTT
NA	TRBV20-1	TRBJ1-6	NA	CSARPPGRVNSPLHF	TGCAGTGCTCGTCCCCCAGGAAGGGTTAATTCACCCCTCCACTTT
NA	TRBV5-1	TRBJ1-6	TRBD1	CASSLGTGAGSPLHF	TGCGCCAGCAGCTTGGGTACAGGGGCAGGATCACCCCTCCACTTT
NA	TRBV28	TRBJ2-1	TRBD1	CASSRPGTGKPEQFF	TGTGCCAGCAGTCGTCCCGGGACAGGGAAGCCTGAGCAGTTCTTC
NA	TRBV3-1	TRBJ2-1	TRBD2	CASSQGAGVNEQFF	TGTGCCAGCAGCCAAGGGGCGGGGGTGAATGAGCAGTTCTTC
NA	TRBV10-3	TRBJ1-5	NA	CAISEYAGTGNQPQHF	TGTGCCATCAGTGAGTACGCAGGGACGGGCAATCAGCCCCAGCATTTT
NA	TRBV7-9	TRBJ2-5	TRBD1	CASSLAGGQVYQETQYF	TGTGCCAGCAGCTTAGCCGGGGGACAGGTGTACCAAGAGACCCAGTACTTC
few	TRBV20-1	TRBJ2-1	TRBD2	CSATRGTSGGWQFF	TGCAGTGCCACACGGGGGACTAGCGGGGGCTGGCAGTTCTTC
NA	TRBV27	TRBJ2-1	TRBD2	CASSRSRGAAQYNEQFF	TGTGCCAGCAGTCGCTCGCGGGGGGCGGCCCAATACAATGAGCAGTTCTTC
NA	TRBV28	TRBJ2-3	NA	CASSFIRQYF	TGTGCCAGCAGTTTCATCCGGCAGTATTTT
NA	TRBV21-1	TRBJ2-1	NA	CASSNGIAGADEQFF	TGTGCCAGCAGCAACGGAATAGCGGGGGCGGATGAGCAGTTCTTC
NA	TRBV6-6	TRBJ1-5	NA	CASSYFRVNSNQPQHF	TGTGCCAGCAGTTACTTCAGAGTTAATAGCAATCAGCCCCAGCATTTT
NA	TRBV7-9	TRBJ1-5	NA	CASTGGGKPQHF	TGTGCCAGCACCGGAGGGGGTAAGCCCCAGCATTTT
NA	TRBV5-1	TRBJ2-7	TRBD1	CASSGGGTGGHEQYF	TGCGCCAGCAGCGGGGGTGGGACAGGGGGCCACGAGCAGTACTTC
NA	TRBV5-6	TRBJ2-1	NA	CASSLGWDGYNEQFF	TGTGCCAGCAGCTTGGGTTGGGACGGCTACAATGAGCAGTTCTTC
NA	TRBV25-1	TRBJ2-1	TRBD1	CASSDGQGHNEQFF	TGTGCCAGCAGTGACGGACAGGGACACAATGAGCAGTTCTTC
NA	TRBV3-1	TRBJ2-1	TRBD2	CASSTASGGAGDEQFF	TGTGCCAGCAGCACCGCCAGCGGGGGGGCCGGGGATGAGCAGTTCTTC
once	TRBV7-9	TRBJ2-1	TRBD2	CASSLGTSNYYNEQFF	TGTGCCAGCAGCTTGGGGACTAGCAATTATTACAATGAGCAGTTCTTC
once	TRBV20-1	TRBJ1-1	TRBD1	CSADRPGGPEAFF	TGCAGTGCCGACCGACCAGGGGGCCCTGAAGCTTTCTTT
few	TRBV11-2	TRBJ2-5	NA	CASSFQPGGEETQYF	TGTGCCAGCAGCTTCCAGCCGGGGGGCGAAGAGACCCAGTACTTC
NA	TRBV9	TRBJ2-5	NA	CASSVGVQGGTQYF	TGTGCCAGCAGCGTAGGAGTCCAGGGGGGGACCCAGTACTTC
NA	TRBV4-1	TRBJ1-2	TRBD1	CASSQAAGGYNYGYTF	TGCGCCAGCAGCCAAGCGGCAGGGGGTTATAACTATGGCTACACCTTC
NA	TRBV5-1	TRBJ2-5	TRBD2	CASSFIAGDQETQYF	TGCGCCAGCAGCTTCATAGCGGGGGACCAAGAGACCCAGTACTTC
NA	TRBV29-1	TRBJ2-6	NA	CSVVFLSGANVLTF	TGCAGCGTTGTGTTTCTCTCTGGGGCCAACGTCCTGACTTTC
few	TRBV12-3/TRBV12-4	TRBJ2-3	TRBD1	CASSGRGSGDTQYF	TGTGCCAGCAGTGGCAGGGGGAGCGGAGATACGCAGTATTTT
NA	TRBV29-1	TRBJ2-5	NA	CSVKSETQYF	TGCAGCGTTAAGAGTGAGACCCAGTACTTC
NA	TRBV29-1	TRBJ2-1	TRBD1	CSVGETGVRETQFF	TGCAGCGTCGGGGAGACAGGGGTCCGGGAGACCCAGTTCTTC
many	TRBV4-1	TRBJ2-5	TRBD2	CASSQDQRGPQETQYF	TGCGCCAGCAGCCAAGATCAGCGGGGGCCTCAAGAGACCCAGTACTTC